This is a list of T cell receptor beta chains from one sample in a study of vaccination and CD4 T cells after COVID-19. No cognate antigen is known for these TCRs. Using its own MiXCR run on the PCR reads, TCRdb lists one record per CDR3 protein. The table lists about 7,600 distinct CDR3 sequences, approximately 53% of them singletons. The sequencing sample was made of CD4+ T cells from blood, cultured in vitro. Receptor source: a human donor in good health. Each CDR3 is given with its conserved first and last residue. D genes are given only for firm matches. Only some rows state a clone size, as once, few, many or a class for expanded clones.

DNA: TGTGCCAGCAGTGAACAGGCGAACACTGAAGCTTTCTTT
CDR3: CASSEQANTEAFF
V: TRBV6-1
D: NA
J: TRBJ1-1
size: few

DNA: TGCAGTGCTAGAGAGCCCATTGGGGCTTTGGGGGAGCAGTACTTC
CDR3: CSAREPIGALGEQYF
V: TRBV20-1
D: NA
J: TRBJ2-7
size: NA

DNA: TGTGCCAGCAGTTACTCTGGGACAAACACTGAAGCTTTCTTT
CDR3: CASSYSGTNTEAFF
V: TRBV6-5
D: NA
J: TRBJ1-1
size: NA

DNA: TGCAGTGCTCGGGACAGGGCAGGGTCACCCCTCCACTTT
CDR3: CSARDRAGSPLHF
V: TRBV20-1
D: TRBD1
J: TRBJ1-6
size: few

DNA: TGTGCCAGCAGTAGGGGGTCGTACGAGCAGTACTTC
CDR3: CASSRGSYEQYF
V: TRBV7-9
D: NA
J: TRBJ2-7
size: NA

DNA: TGTGCCAGTAGTACGGACAGGGTGAATCAGCCCCAGCATTTT
CDR3: CASSTDRVNQPQHF
V: TRBV19
D: TRBD1
J: TRBJ1-5
size: NA

DNA: TGTGCCACCCAACCCCCCGGGGCTCAGTTCTTC
CDR3: CATQPPGAQFF
V: TRBV19
D: NA
J: TRBJ2-1
size: NA

DNA: TGTGCCAGCAGCCCCGGGACAGGGGCGGGAGATACGCAGTATTTT
CDR3: CASSPGTGAGDTQYF
V: TRBV27
D: TRBD1
J: TRBJ2-3
size: NA

DNA: TGTGCCAGCAGAGGGGTACCGACCGCACCAAACACTGAAGCTTTCTTT
CDR3: CASRGVPTAPNTEAFF
V: TRBV6-1
D: NA
J: TRBJ1-1
size: NA

DNA: TGTGCCAGCAGTCGTCCGCGGAACAAACCCCACAATGAGCAGTTCTTC
CDR3: CASSRPRNKPHNEQFF
V: TRBV28
D: NA
J: TRBJ2-1
size: NA

DNA: TGTGCCAGCAGTGATGGGGGCATCAATCAGCCCCAGCATTTT
CDR3: CASSDGGINQPQHF
V: TRBV2
D: NA
J: TRBJ1-5
size: NA

DNA: TGTGCCAGCAGTGAAAAGGGGGGTGCGTACACCGGGGAGCTGTTTTTT
CDR3: CASSEKGGAYTGELFF
V: TRBV2
D: NA
J: TRBJ2-2
size: NA

DNA: TGCAGTGCTAGCCAATCCGGGGCCTACAATCAGCCCCAGCATTTT
CDR3: CSASQSGAYNQPQHF
V: TRBV20-1
D: NA
J: TRBJ1-5
size: few

DNA: TGTGCCAGCAAACTGGGGGACAGGGGAATCACCGGGGAGCTGTTTTTT
CDR3: CASKLGDRGITGELFF
V: TRBV12-3/TRBV12-4
D: TRBD1
J: TRBJ2-2
size: NA

DNA: TGCAGCGTTGAAAGGCCCACTGAAGCTTTCTTT
CDR3: CSVERPTEAFF
V: TRBV29-1
D: NA
J: TRBJ1-1
size: NA

DNA: TGTGCCAGCAGCTTAGCCGGGACAGGCAGCTACGAGCAGTACTTC
CDR3: CASSLAGTGSYEQYF
V: TRBV7-2
D: TRBD1
J: TRBJ2-7
size: NA

DNA: TGTGCCAGCAGACTGGGACTAGCGGCCTACAATGAGCAGTTCTTC
CDR3: CASRLGLAAYNEQFF
V: TRBV6-1
D: TRBD2
J: TRBJ2-1
size: few

DNA: TGTGCCAGCAGCCCCACCTCGACAGGATTTTTTACCGGGGAGCTGTTTTTT
CDR3: CASSPTSTGFFTGELFF
V: TRBV7-6
D: NA
J: TRBJ2-2
size: once

DNA: TGCAGTGCTATTCCCCTAGCCAAAAACATTCAGTACTTC
CDR3: CSAIPLAKNIQYF
V: TRBV20-1
D: NA
J: TRBJ2-4
size: NA

DNA: TGTGCCAGCATGAGGGGGGGGTCCGGGGAGCTGTTTTTT
CDR3: CASMRGGSGELFF
V: TRBV6-1
D: NA
J: TRBJ2-2
size: few

DNA: TGTGCCAGCAGTTTGTGGGGGACCGGGGAGCTGTTTTTT
CDR3: CASSLWGTGELFF
V: TRBV27
D: NA
J: TRBJ2-2
size: few

DNA: TGCGCCAGCAGCAGAGGGACAGGGAGCGCTGAAGCTTTCTTT
CDR3: CASSRGTGSAEAFF
V: TRBV5-1
D: TRBD1
J: TRBJ1-1
size: NA

DNA: TGTGCCAGCAGGGGGACAGGGCTTAATTCACCCCTCCACTTT
CDR3: CASRGTGLNSPLHF
V: TRBV2
D: TRBD1
J: TRBJ1-6
size: few

DNA: TGTGCCAGCAGCTTAGTGGATGTTCTGTCCAGCACGCAGTATTTT
CDR3: CASSLVDVLSSTQYF
V: TRBV7-8
D: NA
J: TRBJ2-3
size: NA

DNA: TGTGCCAGTACCGGGACCTCCACCGGGGAGCTGTTTTTT
CDR3: CASTGTSTGELFF
V: TRBV2
D: NA
J: TRBJ2-2
size: once

DNA: TGTGCCAGCAGCTTAGGGGGACTAGCGGGGGGCTACACAGATACGCAGTATTTT
CDR3: CASSLGGLAGGYTDTQYF
V: TRBV7-6
D: TRBD2
J: TRBJ2-3
size: NA

DNA: TGCGCCAGCAGCCAAGGGGGGGTAAGTCAGCCCCAGCATTTT
CDR3: CASSQGGVSQPQHF
V: TRBV10-1
D: NA
J: TRBJ1-5
size: NA

DNA: TGCAGCGTCGTCGACAGAAAAGATGAAGCTTTCTTT
CDR3: CSVVDRKDEAFF
V: TRBV29-1
D: NA
J: TRBJ1-1
size: NA

DNA: TGTGCCAGCAACCTCCGGTGGGGGGTCAGCTACGAGCAGTACTTC
CDR3: CASNLRWGVSYEQYF
V: TRBV6-1
D: NA
J: TRBJ2-7
size: NA

DNA: TGTGCCAGCAGTTTCCACGACAGAGAAAATTCACCCCTCCACTTT
CDR3: CASSFHDRENSPLHF
V: TRBV27
D: NA
J: TRBJ1-6
size: few

DNA: TGTGCCAGCAGGTACGGGACCCTGAACACTGAAGCTTTCTTT
CDR3: CASRYGTLNTEAFF
V: TRBV5-4
D: NA
J: TRBJ1-1
size: NA

DNA: TGTGCCAGCAGCTTACTGGGACAGGGTGAATCACCCCTCCACTTT
CDR3: CASSLLGQGESPLHF
V: TRBV11-2
D: TRBD1
J: TRBJ1-6
size: few

DNA: TGTGCCAGCAGTTACAGGGGTGGCAGGGTGAACACTGAAGCTTTCTTT
CDR3: CASSYRGGRVNTEAFF
V: TRBV6-2/TRBV6-3
D: NA
J: TRBJ1-1
size: NA

DNA: TGTGCCAGCAGTTTAGGGGACAGGGGGCTCTCCTACGAGCAGTACTTC
CDR3: CASSLGDRGLSYEQYF
V: TRBV27
D: TRBD1
J: TRBJ2-7
size: NA

DNA: TGCGCCAGCAGCTTAACCGGGACCCAGGGCCGCACAGATACGCAGTATTTT
CDR3: CASSLTGTQGRTDTQYF
V: TRBV5-1
D: NA
J: TRBJ2-3
size: once

DNA: TGTGCCAGCAGTTTTCTAGGGGGCGTGGGTAGCAATCAGCCCCAGCATTTT
CDR3: CASSFLGGVGSNQPQHF
V: TRBV28
D: TRBD1
J: TRBJ1-5
size: NA

DNA: TGTGCCAGCAGCTTGATACAACAAGTGTGGACTGAAGCTTTCTTT
CDR3: CASSLIQQVWTEAFF
V: TRBV7-2
D: NA
J: TRBJ1-1
size: NA

DNA: TGCAGTGCTGAAGAATGGGGGACCTACGAGCAGTACTTC
CDR3: CSAEEWGTYEQYF
V: TRBV20-1
D: NA
J: TRBJ2-7
size: once

DNA: TGTGCCAGCAGTTTAGTTTCCATGCAGGGCCTTCGGGGCTACACCTTC
CDR3: CASSLVSMQGLRGYTF
V: TRBV27
D: NA
J: TRBJ1-2
size: NA

DNA: TGTGCCACCAGCAGAGATTACCAACAGGGGGCGCTTAGCAATCAGCCCCAGCATTTT
CDR3: CATSRDYQQGALSNQPQHF
V: TRBV15
D: TRBD1
J: TRBJ1-5
size: NA

DNA: TGTGCCAGCAGCTTCTCATCCGGGGAGCTGTTTTTT
CDR3: CASSFSSGELFF
V: TRBV11-3
D: NA
J: TRBJ2-2
size: NA

DNA: TGCAGTGCTAGAGTCCTCGGGCTACGGGGGGGCACAGATACGCAGTATTTT
CDR3: CSARVLGLRGGTDTQYF
V: TRBV20-1
D: TRBD2
J: TRBJ2-3
size: few

DNA: TGTGCCAGCAGCTTAAGCGGGGGGAACACTGAAGCTTTCTTT
CDR3: CASSLSGGNTEAFF
V: TRBV7-2
D: NA
J: TRBJ1-1
size: NA

DNA: TGTGCCAGCACCAACTGGGACGGCGACAATGAGCAGTTCTTC
CDR3: CASTNWDGDNEQFF
V: TRBV6-2/TRBV6-3
D: NA
J: TRBJ2-1
size: NA

DNA: TGTGCCAGCAGGTTTCGAGGGTTGAATGGCTACACCTTC
CDR3: CASRFRGLNGYTF
V: TRBV6-2/TRBV6-3
D: NA
J: TRBJ1-2
size: NA

DNA: TGTGCCAGCAGTGCCCAGGCGCGGACGAACACCGGGGAGCTGTTTTTT
CDR3: CASSAQARTNTGELFF
V: TRBV2
D: NA
J: TRBJ2-2
size: NA

DNA: TGTGCCAGCAGCTCCTCAGGGGGCGCCTTGCTATATGGCTACACCTTC
CDR3: CASSSSGGALLYGYTF
V: TRBV7-9
D: TRBD1
J: TRBJ1-2
size: few

DNA: TGTGCCAGTAGTATAGATCGGGCCCGGAACACTGAAGCTTTCTTT
CDR3: CASSIDRARNTEAFF
V: TRBV19
D: NA
J: TRBJ1-1
size: few

DNA: TGTGCCAGCAGTTTAAGCGGGGGACAAGAGACCCAGTACTTC
CDR3: CASSLSGGQETQYF
V: TRBV28
D: TRBD2
J: TRBJ2-5
size: NA

DNA: TGTGCCAGCAGCTTACAGGGTAGGACAGATACGCAGTATTTT
CDR3: CASSLQGRTDTQYF
V: TRBV11-3
D: NA
J: TRBJ2-3
size: few

DNA: TGTGCCAGCAGCTATCAGGATGAAGAGCAGTACTTC
CDR3: CASSYQDEEQYF
V: TRBV7-9
D: NA
J: TRBJ2-7
size: NA

DNA: TGTGCCAGCAGCCTAATAGGGGTTGGCACCGGTGCGGAGACCCAGTACTTC
CDR3: CASSLIGVGTGAETQYF
V: TRBV7-6
D: NA
J: TRBJ2-5
size: NA

DNA: TGTGCTAGTGGTTTGACAGGGACGGGTGGCTACACCTTC
CDR3: CASGLTGTGGYTF
V: TRBV12-5
D: NA
J: TRBJ1-2
size: NA

DNA: TGTGCCAGCAGCTTGGTTGCGGAGAACAACGTCCTGACTTTC
CDR3: CASSLVAENNVLTF
V: TRBV5-4
D: NA
J: TRBJ2-6
size: NA

DNA: TGTGCCAGCAGCTTTCCAGGCAGGACCACTGAAGCTTTCTTT
CDR3: CASSFPGRTTEAFF
V: TRBV11-2
D: NA
J: TRBJ1-1
size: once